The entry that follows covers one T cell receptor beta chain sequence. Antigen specificity is unknown. This sample was taken from a study of Ad26.COV2.S vaccination and SARS-CoV-2 variants. Method: immunoSEQ multiplex PCR; TCRdb's copy keeps in-frame clones and lacks some. The sample shows about 350,000 clones, 92% of them seen only once. Study-wide results and caveats: Breadth of non-spike TCRs did not differ between vaccinees and placebo recipients. Substantial breadth was reported for post-vaccination spike-specific CD8+ and CD4+ T cells. Quantification of TCR breadth and depth may have yielded underestimates of total T cell responses.

V was clipped by 3 bases and J by 5 bases; unmatched bases: 8. The CDR3 contains 15 residues. Germline V CDR1 and CDR2: SGHRS, YFSETQ. This receptor was obtained from a human donor who had recovered from COVID-19. The sequencing here drew on peripheral blood, taken after recovery from COVID-19. V gene TRBV5-1 combines with J gene TRBJ2-7, with 10 nucleotides matching TRBD1. As DNA, the CDR3 is TGCGCCAGCAGCTGGGGGGGACAGGGGATCAACGAGCAGTACTTC. It is translated as CASSWGGQGINEQYF.